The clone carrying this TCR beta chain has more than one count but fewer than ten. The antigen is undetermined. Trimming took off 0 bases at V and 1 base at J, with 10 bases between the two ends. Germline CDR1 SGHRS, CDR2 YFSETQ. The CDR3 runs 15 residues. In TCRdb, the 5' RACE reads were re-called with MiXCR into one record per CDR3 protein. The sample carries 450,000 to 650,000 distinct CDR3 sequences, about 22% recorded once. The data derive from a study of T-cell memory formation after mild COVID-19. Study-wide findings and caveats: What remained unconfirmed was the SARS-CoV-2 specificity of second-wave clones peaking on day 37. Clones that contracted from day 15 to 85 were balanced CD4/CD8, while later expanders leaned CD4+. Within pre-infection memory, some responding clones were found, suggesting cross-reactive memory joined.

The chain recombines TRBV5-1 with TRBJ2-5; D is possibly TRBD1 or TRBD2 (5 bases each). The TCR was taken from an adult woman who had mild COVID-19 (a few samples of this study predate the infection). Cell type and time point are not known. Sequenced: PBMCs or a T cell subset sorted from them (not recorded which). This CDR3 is CASSLGMGTQETQYF. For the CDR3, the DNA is TGCGCCAGCAGCTTGGGTATGGGGACCCAAGAGACCCAGTACTTC.